The T cell receptor (beta chain) described here comes from a study of cytomegalovirus exposure and HLA in healthy donors. In germline, CDR1 is MDHEN, CDR2 SYDVKM. The CDR3 is 14 residues long. Trimming stripped 3 bases from V and 3 bases from J, with 12 bases between. The assay was immunoSEQ multiplex PCR, and TCRdb's table has in-frame clones only and misses some. The data contain over 120,000 clones, about nine tenths of them singletons. As concerns this clone: The target antigen is unknown.

General study findings and limits: The investigators catalogued 180 or so TCR beta chains as cytomegalovirus-associated.

The chain links TRBV28 to TRBJ2-7; D is possibly TRBD2 (5 bases). This TCR was recovered from a woman in her 30s in good health and CMV-seropositive. Input material: PBMCs. In DNA, the CDR3 is TGTGCCAGCAGTTTGAGGGTGTCCAGCTACGAGCAGTACTTC. Its protein product is CASSLRVSSYEQYF.